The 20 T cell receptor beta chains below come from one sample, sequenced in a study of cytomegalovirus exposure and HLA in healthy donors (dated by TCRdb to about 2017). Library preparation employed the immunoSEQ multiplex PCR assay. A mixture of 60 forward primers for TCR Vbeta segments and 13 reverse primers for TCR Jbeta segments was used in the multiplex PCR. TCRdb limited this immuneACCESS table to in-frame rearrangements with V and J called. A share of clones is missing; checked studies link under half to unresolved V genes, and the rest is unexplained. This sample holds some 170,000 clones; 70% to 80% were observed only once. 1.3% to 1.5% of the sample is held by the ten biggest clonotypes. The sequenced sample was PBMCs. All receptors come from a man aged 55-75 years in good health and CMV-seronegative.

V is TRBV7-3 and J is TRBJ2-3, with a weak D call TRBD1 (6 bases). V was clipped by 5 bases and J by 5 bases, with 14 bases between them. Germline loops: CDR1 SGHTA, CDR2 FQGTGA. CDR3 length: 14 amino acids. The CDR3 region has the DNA TGTGCCAGCAGCAAGGACAGAGCAGGAGATACGCAGTATTTT. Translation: CASSKDRAGDTQYF.

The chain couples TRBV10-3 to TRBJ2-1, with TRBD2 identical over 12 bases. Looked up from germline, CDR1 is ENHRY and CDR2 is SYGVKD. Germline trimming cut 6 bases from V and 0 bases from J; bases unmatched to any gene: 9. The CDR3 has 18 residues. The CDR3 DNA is TGTGCCATCAGGGCTAGCGGGAGGGCCGAGGGCTCCTACAATGAGCAGTTCTTC. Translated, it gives CAIRASGRAEGSYNEQFF.

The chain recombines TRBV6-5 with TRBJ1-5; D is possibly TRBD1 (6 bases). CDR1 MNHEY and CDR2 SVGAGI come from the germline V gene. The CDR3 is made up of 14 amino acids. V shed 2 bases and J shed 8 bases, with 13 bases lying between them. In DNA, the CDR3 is TGTGCCAGCAGTTACAGCAGGGGTCTGGAGCCCCAGCATTTT. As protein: CASSYSRGLEPQHF.

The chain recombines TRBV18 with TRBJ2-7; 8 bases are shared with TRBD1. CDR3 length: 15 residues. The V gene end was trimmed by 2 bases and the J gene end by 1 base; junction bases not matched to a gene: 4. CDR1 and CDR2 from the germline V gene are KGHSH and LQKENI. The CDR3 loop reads CASSPSGQASYEQYF. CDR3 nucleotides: TGTGCCAGCTCACCATCGGGACAGGCGTCCTACGAGCAGTACTTC.

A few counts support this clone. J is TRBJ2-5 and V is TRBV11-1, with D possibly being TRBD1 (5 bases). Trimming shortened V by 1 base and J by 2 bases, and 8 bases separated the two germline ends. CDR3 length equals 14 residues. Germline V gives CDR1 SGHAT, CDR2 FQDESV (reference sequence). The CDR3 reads CASSLGGSQETQYF. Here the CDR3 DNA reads TGTGCCAGCAGCTTAGGGGGCTCGCAAGAGACCCAGTACTTC. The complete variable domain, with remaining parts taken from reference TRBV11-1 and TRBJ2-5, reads EAEVAQSPRYKITEKSQAVAFWCDPISGHATLYWYRQILGQGPELLVQFQDESVVDDSQLPKDRFSAERLKGVDSTLKIQPAELGDSAMYLCASSLGGSQETQYFGPGTRLLVL.

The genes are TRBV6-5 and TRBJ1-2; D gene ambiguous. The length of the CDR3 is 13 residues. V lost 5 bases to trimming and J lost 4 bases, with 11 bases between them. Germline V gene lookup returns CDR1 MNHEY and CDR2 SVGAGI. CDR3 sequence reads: CASSAVEGYGYTF. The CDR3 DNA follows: TGTGCCAGCAGTGCGGTGGAGGGCTATGGCTACACCTTC.

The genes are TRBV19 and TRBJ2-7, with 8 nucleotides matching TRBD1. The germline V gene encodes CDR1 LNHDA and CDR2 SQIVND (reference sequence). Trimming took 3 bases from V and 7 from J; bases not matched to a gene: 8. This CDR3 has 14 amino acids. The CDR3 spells CASSIRQGAREQYF. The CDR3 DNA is TGTGCCAGTAGTATCCGGCAGGGGGCGCGGGAGCAGTACTTC.

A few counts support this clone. CDR3 nucleotide sequence: TGCGCCAGCAGGTCGACAGCTTCTAACTATGGCTACACCTTC. It specifies CASRSTASNYGYTF. The chain couples TRBV5-1 to TRBJ1-2, with a possible D match to TRBD1 (5 bases). The CDR3 length is 14 residues. V lost 5 bases to trimming and J lost 0 bases, with 11 bases between them. The germline CDR1 and CDR2 sequences are SGHRS and YFSETQ.

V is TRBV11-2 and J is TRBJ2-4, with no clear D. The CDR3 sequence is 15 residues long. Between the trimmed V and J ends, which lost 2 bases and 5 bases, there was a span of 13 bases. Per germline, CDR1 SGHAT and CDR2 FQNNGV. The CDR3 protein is CASSLLAPSQNIQYF. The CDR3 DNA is TGTGCCAGCAGCTTATTGGCTCCTTCACAAAACATTCAGTACTTC.

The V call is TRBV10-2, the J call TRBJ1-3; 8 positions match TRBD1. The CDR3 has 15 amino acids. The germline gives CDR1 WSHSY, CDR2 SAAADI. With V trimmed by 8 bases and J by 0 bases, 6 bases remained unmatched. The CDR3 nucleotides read TGCGCCAGCTGTTTACAGGGGGGCTCTGGAAACACCATATATTTT. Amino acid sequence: CASCLQGGSGNTIYF.

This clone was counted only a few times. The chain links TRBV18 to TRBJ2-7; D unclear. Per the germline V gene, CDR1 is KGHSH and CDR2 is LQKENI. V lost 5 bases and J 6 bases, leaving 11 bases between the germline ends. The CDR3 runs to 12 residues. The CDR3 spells CASSSRSLEQYF. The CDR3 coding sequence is TGTGCCAGCTCATCCAGGTCCCTCGAGCAGTACTTC.

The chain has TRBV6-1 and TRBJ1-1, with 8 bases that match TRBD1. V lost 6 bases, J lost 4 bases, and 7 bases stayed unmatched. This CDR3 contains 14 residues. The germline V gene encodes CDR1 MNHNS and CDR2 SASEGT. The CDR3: CASSPAGGRTEAFF. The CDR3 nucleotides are TGTGCCAGCAGCCCGGCAGGGGGCCGCACTGAAGCTTTCTTT.

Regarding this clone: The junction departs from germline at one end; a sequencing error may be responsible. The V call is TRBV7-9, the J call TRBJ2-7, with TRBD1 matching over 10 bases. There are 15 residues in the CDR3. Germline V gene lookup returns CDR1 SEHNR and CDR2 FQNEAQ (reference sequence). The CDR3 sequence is CSSSLDRGLPGEQYF. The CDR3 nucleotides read TGTTCCAGCAGCTTAGACAGGGGGCTTCCGGGCGAGCAGTACTTC.

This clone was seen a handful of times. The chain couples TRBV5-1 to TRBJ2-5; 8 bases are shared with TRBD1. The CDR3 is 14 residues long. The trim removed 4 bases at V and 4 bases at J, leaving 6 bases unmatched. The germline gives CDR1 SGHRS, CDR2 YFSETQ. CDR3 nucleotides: TGCGCCAGCAGCCCTATGACAGGGGCAGAGACCCAGTACTTC. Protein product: CASSPMTGAETQYF.

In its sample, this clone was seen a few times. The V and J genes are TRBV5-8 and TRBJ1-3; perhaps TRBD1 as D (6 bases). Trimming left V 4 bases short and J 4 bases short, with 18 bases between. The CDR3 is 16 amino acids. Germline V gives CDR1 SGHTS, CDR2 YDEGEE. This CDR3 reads CASSLQGFQVGNTIYF. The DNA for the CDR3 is TGTGCCAGCAGCCTACAGGGATTTCAAGTCGGAAACACCATATATTTT.

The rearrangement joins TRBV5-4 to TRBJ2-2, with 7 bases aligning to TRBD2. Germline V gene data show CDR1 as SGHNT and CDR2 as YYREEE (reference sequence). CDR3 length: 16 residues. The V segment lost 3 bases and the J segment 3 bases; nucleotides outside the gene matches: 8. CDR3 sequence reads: CASSSGGGVDTGELFF. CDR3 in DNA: TGTGCCAGCAGCTCTGGGGGAGGGGTGGACACCGGGGAGCTGTTTTTT.

CDR3 DNA: TGTGCCAGCAGCCCTTTTAGCGGGAGTGCCTTGCATGAGCAGTTCTTC. Encoded protein: CASSPFSGSALHEQFF. The chain recombines TRBV7-8 with TRBJ2-1, with 9 bases aligning to TRBD2. Trimming cost V 5 bases and J 8 bases; bases outside gene matches: 13. The CDR3 runs to 16 residues. CDR1 SGHVS and CDR2 FQNEAQ come from the germline V gene.

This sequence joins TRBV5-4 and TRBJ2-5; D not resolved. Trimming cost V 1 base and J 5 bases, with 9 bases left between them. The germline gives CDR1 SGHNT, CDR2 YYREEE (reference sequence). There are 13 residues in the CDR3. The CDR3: CASSLFLRETQYF. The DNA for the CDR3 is TGTGCCAGCAGCTTGTTTCTCCGGGAGACCCAGTACTTC.

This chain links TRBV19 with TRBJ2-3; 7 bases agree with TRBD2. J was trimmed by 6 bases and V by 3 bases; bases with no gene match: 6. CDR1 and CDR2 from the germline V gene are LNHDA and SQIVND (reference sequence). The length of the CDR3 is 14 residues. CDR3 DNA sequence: TGTGCCAGTAGTATTGTCCAGGGAGGGGATACGCAGTATTTT. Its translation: CASSIVQGGDTQYF. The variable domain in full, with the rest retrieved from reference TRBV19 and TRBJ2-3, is DGGITQSPKYLFRKEGQNVTLSCEQNLNHDAMYWYRQDPGQGLRLIYYSQIVNDFQKGDIAEGYSVSREKKESFPLTVTSAQKNPTAFYLCASSIVQGGDTQYFGPGTRLTVL.

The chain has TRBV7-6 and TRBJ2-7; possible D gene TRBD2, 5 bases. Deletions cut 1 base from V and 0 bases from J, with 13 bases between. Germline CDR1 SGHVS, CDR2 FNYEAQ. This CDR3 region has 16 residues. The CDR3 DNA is TGTGCCAGCAGCTTAGGAGGGCGGGCCCACTCCTACGAGCAGTACTTC. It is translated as CASSLGGRAHSYEQYF.